This TCR beta chain was captured by sequencing in a study of immune evolution from preneoplasia to lung adenocarcinoma. Study summary: HLA loss of heterozygosity: around 6.5% AIS, about 15% MIA, roughly 30% ADC, none AAH. Study observations and caveats: Normal lung had highest clonality; later lesions appeared denser, more diverse.

Germline lookup yields CDR1 SGHDN and CDR2 FVKESK. The germline V and J ends were trimmed by 2 bases and 4 bases, with 8 bases remaining between them. The CDR3 has 13 amino acids. As regards this clone: The antigen is not known.

Clones were sequenced by immunoSEQ multiplex PCR, and TCRdb holds only the in-frame ones, with some missing. Of under 7,000 clones in the sample, roughly 79% are singletons; the top ten hold 3%. V gene TRBV14 combines with J gene TRBJ2-5, with D uncertain. This clonotype was obtained from a person aged 55-80 years with lung adenocarcinoma. Sequenced: FFPE minimally invasive lung adenocarcinoma tissue. This chain's CDR3 is CASSQNSLETQYF. CDR3 sequence (DNA): TGTGCCAGCAGCCAAAATTCCTTAGAGACCCAGTACTTC.